Sequencing of this TCR beta chain was carried out in a study of cytomegalovirus exposure and HLA in healthy donors. Study-wide findings and caveats: It was taken for granted in presence/absence analyses that sequencing depth across donors was roughly uniform. As immune exposure information, only CMV serostatus was available.

A word on this clone: The antigen remains undetermined.

V gave up 0 bases and J gave up 4 bases; unmatched junction bases: 6. The CDR3 spans 15 residues. Germline V gene lookup returns CDR1 SGHRS and CDR2 YFSETQ. PCR involved 60 Vbeta and 13 Jbeta primers. Some clones are missing from TCRdb's copy, which holds only in-frame ones; the method was immunoSEQ multiplex PCR. The table shows about 76,000 clones, with around 65% occurring only once. The origin of this receptor is a man aged 60 to 69 in good health and CMV-seropositive. This chain connects TRBV5-1 to TRBJ2-7, with TRBD1 matching 8 bases. Sequencing was done on a sample of PBMCs. As DNA, the CDR3 is TGCGCCAGCAGCTTGGGAGGGACAGGAGATTACGAGCAGTACTTC. Translating it yields CASSLGGTGDYEQYF.